Listed below are T cell receptor beta chains from one sample, sequenced in a study of blood T cells in healthy people across ages. TCRdb ran MiXCR on the 5' RACE reads and lists one entry per CDR3 protein. The sample shows about 970,000 distinct CDR3 sequences, around 54% of them seen only once. What was sequenced was blood. These TCRs come from an older woman in good health. Both conserved end residues are part of each CDR3. A D gene is named only where the DNA matches it firmly. The size of a clone is reported for some rows only, either as once, few or many, or as a class for expanded clones.

- 16 TRBJ2-3 TRBD2 TRBV2 CASRQRLAAETNTQYF TGTGCCAGCAGACAACGACTAGCGGCCGAAACAAATACGCAGTATTTT
- 14 TRBJ2-7 - TRBV5-1 CASSLRRGNLEQYF TGCGCCAGCAGCTTGCGCCGGGGCAATCTAGAGCAGTACTTC
- 15 TRBJ2-3 - TRBV20-1 CSARDWVGPTDTQYF TGCAGTGCTAGAGATTGGGTGGGCCCCACAGATACGCAGTATTTT
- 13 TRBJ2-1 - TRBV5-1 CASSVSRELEQFF TGCGCCAGCAGCGTGAGCCGGGAACTTGAGCAGTTCTTC
- 13 TRBJ2-3 - TRBV7-7 CASSALLGDTQYF TGTGCCAGCAGCGCCCTGCTAGGGGATACGCAGTATTTT
few 13 TRBJ1-6 - TRBV20-1 CSASGHPNSPLHF TGCAGTGCTTCCGGCCACCCCAATTCACCCCTCCACTTT
- 15 TRBJ2-1 TRBD2 TRBV5-1 CASSLVWRENDEQFF TGCGCCAGCAGCTTGGTTTGGCGGGAGAACGATGAGCAGTTCTTC
- 14 TRBJ1-5 - TRBV29-1 CSVVGTNSNQPQHF TGCAGCGTTGTAGGCACAAATAGCAATCAGCCCCAGCATTTT
- 12 TRBJ1-1 - TRBV20-1 CSATDLNTEAFF TGCAGTGCTACCGACTTGAACACTGAAGCTTTCTTT
few 15 TRBJ2-7 - TRBV7-2 CASTSDLWSSYEQYF TGTGCCAGCACCTCCGACCTGTGGAGCTCCTACGAGCAGTACTTC
- 13 TRBJ1-1 TRBD1 TRBV30 CAWSPQGGTEAFF TGTGCCTGGAGTCCACAGGGGGGAACTGAAGCTTTCTTT
- 14 TRBJ2-7 - TRBV7-9 CASSLAESYGEQYF TGTGCCAGCAGCTTAGCCGAATCTTACGGCGAGCAGTACTTC
- 17 TRBJ2-3 TRBD2 TRBV18 CASSPDSAGGSGDTQYF TGTGCCAGCTCACCCGATTCAGCGGGAGGTTCGGGAGATACGCAGTATTTT
many 14 TRBJ2-7 TRBD1 TRBV29-1 CSVSPGQAVGEQYF TGCAGCGTGTCGCCGGGACAGGCCGTGGGGGAGCAGTACTTC
- 16 TRBJ2-1 - TRBV18 CASSRATGSSYNEQFF TGTGCCAGCTCAAGAGCGACAGGCAGCTCCTACAATGAGCAGTTCTTC
few 14 TRBJ2-7 TRBD2 TRBV29-1 CSGLGTSGGYEQYF TGCAGCGGATTGGGGACTAGCGGGGGCTACGAGCAGTACTTC
- 18 TRBJ1-2 - TRBV4-1 CASSQGGYRDSRNYGYTF TGCGCCAGCAGCCAAGGAGGATACCGGGACTCCAGGAACTATGGCTACACCTTC
- 15 TRBJ2-1 - TRBV7-9 CASSRTQTGNNEQFF TGTGCCAGCAGCCGCACCCAGACTGGAAACAATGAGCAGTTCTTC
- 13 TRBJ2-5 - TRBV3-1 CASSQSDQETQYF TGTGCCAGCAGCCAATCCGACCAAGAGACCCAGTACTTC
few 15 TRBJ2-5 - TRBV9 CASSAGTVNSETQYF TGTGCCAGCAGCGCCGGGACTGTAAATTCGGAGACCCAGTACTTC
- 15 TRBJ2-7 TRBD2 TRBV5-1 CASSLTASGTYEQYF TGCGCCAGCAGCTTGACGGCTAGCGGAACCTACGAGCAGTACTTC
few 14 TRBJ2-3 - TRBV13 CASSNRDFTDTQYF TGTGCCAGCAGCAACCGGGACTTCACAGATACGCAGTATTTT
- 14 TRBJ2-3 TRBD2 TRBV20-1 CSVVGLAITDTQYF TGCAGTGTCGTGGGACTAGCGATCACAGATACGCAGTATTTT